This record looks at one T cell receptor beta chain sequence and its context. These data originate in a study of radiotherapy plus CTLA-4 blockade in lung cancer. Study information: With roughly 30% of patients having disease control, objective responses were seen in roughly 18%.

Germline loops: CDR1 MDHEN, CDR2 SYDVKM. The CDR3 runs to 15 residues. V was trimmed by 7 bases and J by 5 bases, leaving 21 bases between them. Assay: immunoSEQ multiplex PCR; the TCRdb copy retains only in-frame clones and omits some. The data show approximately 98,000 clones, 82% seen once. The chain joins TRBV28 to TRBJ2-7; TRBD2 is a possible D gene (5 bases). Sequenced material: peripheral blood, taken from a patient treated with radiotherapy plus ipilimumab. This TCR was recovered from a human donor with non-small cell lung cancer who had a partial response to radiotherapy plus ipilimumab. CDR3 protein: CASILRGNSADEQYF. CDR3 sequence (DNA): TGTGCCAGCATCCTACGGGGTAATAGCGCCGACGAGCAGTACTTC.